This T cell receptor beta chain was sequenced in a study of T cells after yellow fever vaccination. About the study: Libraries from low-cell-number fractions were prepared with the SMART-Seq v4 Ultra Low Input RNA kit.

CDR3 length equals 17 residues. V dropped 3 bases and J dropped 2 bases, with 16 bases sitting between them. Germline V CDR1 and CDR2: SGHVS, FQNEAQ. Comment on this clonotype: Antigen: not known.

Each CDR3 protein is one row after TCRdb ran MiXCR on the 5' RACE reads. The sample lists about 170,000 distinct CDR3 sequences; roughly 11% were seen once. Study-wide points: Peaking faster, on day 5 versus 15, the secondary response was nonetheless weaker. Subsequent booster samples again held most clones from primary vaccination (around 96% CD4, just under 90% CD8).

This TCR came from a man between 18 and 35 years old who received the YFV17D yellow fever vaccine. This chain uses TRBV7-8 with TRBJ2-2; D not resolved. Material: CD8+ T cells sorted from PBMCs, obtained 15 days after the yellow fever booster vaccination. The CDR3 DNA follows: TGTGCCAGCAGCTTCCCCCAAAGGGAAGGAAACACCGGGGAGCTGTTTTTT. Amino acids: CASSFPQREGNTGELFF.